A selection of T cell receptor beta chains follows, all from one sample in a study of metastatic and nonmetastatic thyroid tumors. TCRdb re-called the PCR reads with MiXCR. The profile shows 15,000 or so clones, under 30% of them singletons. Material: adjacent normal tissue. These receptors were taken from a female donor with papillary thyroid cancer or a benign thyroid nodule (not recorded which). Some clones in this sample may be carry-over from other donors' samples. CDR3s include the opening cysteine and the closing phenylalanine or tryptophan. Fields, in order: J gene, D gene, V gene, clone size, CDR3 DNA, CDR3 protein. D genes are given only for firm matches. Clone sizes are given selectively: once, few, many, or a class where the clone is expanded.

>TRBJ1-2|-|TRBV6-1|few
TGTGCCAGCAGTGAAGCCAAGGGTATCGGGAGTGGCTACACCTTC
CASSEAKGIGSGYTF
>TRBJ1-1|-|TRBV19|-
TGTGCCAGTAGTATAACCAGGGGAAACACTGAAGCTTTCTTT
CASSITRGNTEAFF
>TRBJ2-1|TRBD1|TRBV7-9|few
TGTGCCAGCAGCTTCGACAGGGGCGGACAGTTCTTC
CASSFDRGGQFF
>TRBJ2-1|TRBD2|TRBV20-1|-
TGCAGTGCTAGAGATATGGGACTAGCCAATGAGCAGTTTTTC
CSARDMGLANEQFF
>TRBJ1-2|TRBD1|TRBV19|few
TGTGCCAGTAGTGTTCCCGGGACAGGGATGAGGGGCTACACCTTC
CASSVPGTGMRGYTF
>TRBJ1-5|-|TRBV6-2/TRBV6-3|few
TGTGCCAGCAGTTATGGGCAGGGGATTCAGCCCCAGCATTTT
CASSYGQGIQPQHF
>TRBJ1-4|-|TRBV28|medium-sized
TGTGCCAGCAGTGGGGACCGCCGTGAAAAACTGTTTTTT
CASSGDRREKLFF
>TRBJ2-7|TRBD1|TRBV12-3/TRBV12-4|-
TGTGCCAGCAGACAGGGACAGGCACCTTCCTACGAGCAGTACTTC
CASRQGQAPSYEQYF
>TRBJ2-5|-|TRBV20-1|once
TGCAGTGCTAGATACGCCCGGGACATCCAAGAGACCCAGTACTTC
CSARYARDIQETQYF
>TRBJ2-3|-|TRBV27|many
TGTGCCAGCAGTTTACCGGGGACAGATACGCAGTATTTT
CASSLPGTDTQYF
>TRBJ2-1|TRBD2|TRBV12-3/TRBV12-4|large
TGTGCCAGCACCCGCAGCGGGGGAGGAATCAATGAGCAGTTCTTC
CASTRSGGGINEQFF
>TRBJ1-6|-|TRBV9|few
TGTGCCAGCAGCGGGACTGGGGATAATTCACCCCTCCACTTT
CASSGTGDNSPLHF
>TRBJ2-1|TRBD2|TRBV20-1|-
TGCAGTGCTATGGGGGTAGCGGGACCGACCTACAATGAGCAGTTCTTC
CSAMGVAGPTYNEQFF
>TRBJ2-1|-|TRBV24-1|-
TGTGCCACCAGTGATCGAACAGGGACTGAGCAGTTCTTC
CATSDRTGTEQFF
>TRBJ2-3|-|TRBV20-1|-
TGCAGTGCTAGGTTTGCAGATACGCAGTATTTT
CSARFADTQYF
>TRBJ2-7|-|TRBV5-1|-
TGCGCCAGCAGCGCATCAGGGAAAGAGCAGTACTTC
CASSASGKEQYF
>TRBJ2-7|-|TRBV6-2/TRBV6-3|few
TGTGCCAGCAGCCTGTTAACACCCTACGAGCAGTACTTC
CASSLLTPYEQYF